The 29 T cell receptor beta chains listed next were all sequenced from one sample in a study of type 1 regulatory T cells. Their antigens are not known. Each CDR3 protein gets one entry after TCRdb re-called the reads with MiXCR. This sample has about 65,000 distinct CDR3 sequences, with almost 50% found just once. Sequenced: cultured non-Tr1 T cells, either the whole culture or a sorted T cell fraction (not recorded which). The receptors stem from a human donor in good health.

The chain couples TRBV10-2 to TRBJ2-7; no firm D call. The V gene's germline CDR1 is WSHSY and CDR2 SAAADI. Trimming shortened V by 6 bases and J by 2 bases, and 11 bases separated the two germline ends. The CDR3 covers 13 residues. As DNA, the CDR3 is TGCGCCAGCAGCCGACTTTTTACCTACGAGCAGTACTTC. Amino acids: CASSRLFTYEQYF.

The rearrangement links TRBV14 to TRBJ2-5; D not resolved. In germline, CDR1 is SGHDN, CDR2 FVKESK. Trimming took 1 base from V and 2 from J, leaving 11 bases between them. The CDR3 is made up of 15 amino acids. The CDR3 DNA is TGTGCCAGCAGCCAAGTTGGCGGTCCTCAAGAGACCCAGTACTTC. Protein: CASSQVGGPQETQYF.

The gene calls are TRBV30 and TRBJ2-1; D not resolved. The CDR3 runs 12 residues. V dropped 0 bases and J dropped 4 bases, with 4 bases sitting between them. Germline V gene lookup returns CDR1 GTSNPN and CDR2 SVGIG (reference sequence). The CDR3 is CAWSVLYNEQFF. CDR3 sequence (DNA): TGTGCCTGGAGTGTACTGTACAATGAGCAGTTCTTC.

The chain carries TRBV24-1 and TRBJ2-1, with 9 bases fitting TRBD1. The V segment lost 4 bases and the J segment 12 bases; nucleotides outside the gene matches: 9. The CDR3 totals 14 residues. Germline V gene data show CDR1 as KGHDR and CDR2 as SFDVKD. The CDR3 here is CATSEPGQGGVQFF. The CDR3 DNA reads TGTGCCACCAGTGAACCGGGACAGGGAGGGGTGCAGTTCTTC.

The chain joins TRBV24-1 to TRBJ2-3; tentative D call: TRBD2 (6 bases). The CDR3 length is 13 residues. V lost 4 bases and J lost 10, with 14 bases in between. Germline values: CDR1 KGHDR, CDR2 SFDVKD. Written as DNA, the CDR3 is TGTGCCACCAGTGAACGCCCGGGGGTGGCGCAGTATTTT. Protein product: CATSERPGVAQYF.

As to this clonotype: One base away lies a much larger clone, so this may be a sequencing read error. The chain is built from TRBV27 and TRBJ1-5; D is ambiguous. The CDR3 runs 15 residues. Germline lookup yields CDR1 MNHEY and CDR2 SMNVEV (reference sequence). Trimming stripped 3 bases from V and 1 base from J, with 10 bases between. The DNA for the CDR3 is TGTGCCAGCAGTTTGTGGCATGACAGCAATCAGCCCCAGCATTTT. This gives the protein CASSLWHDSNQPQHF.

The table lists this clonotype with a few counts. The genes are TRBV12-3 or TRBV12-4 and TRBJ2-5, with 7 bases fitting TRBD1. This CDR3 region has 13 residues. J was trimmed by 5 bases and V by 7 bases; bases with no gene match: 7. In DNA form, the CDR3 reads TGTGCCAGCACTCGACAGGGTGTGGAGACCCAGTACTTC. Amino acids: CASTRQGVETQYF.

This clonotype was observed a handful of times. The V gene is TRBV7-3, the J gene TRBJ2-7, with a possible D match to TRBD2 (5 bases). Germline CDR1 reads SGHTA; CDR2 reads FQGTGA. The length of the CDR3 is 15 residues. Trimming removed 1 base from V and 2 bases from J, with 12 bases in between. The CDR3 loop is CASSLKGGPTYEQYF. CDR3 sequence (DNA): TGTGCCAGCAGCTTAAAGGGCGGGCCGACCTACGAGCAGTACTTC.

CDR3 amino acids: CASERRGAGGFFYNEQFF. The CDR3, as DNA: TGTGCCAGCGAAAGGCGGGGGGCAGGGGGTTTTTTTTACAATGAGCAGTTCTTC. The chain couples TRBV6-6 to TRBJ2-1; D may be TRBD2 (8 bases). CDR1 and CDR2 (germline): MNHNY, SVGAGI (reference sequence). The CDR3 loop spans 18 amino acids. Trimming shortened V by 8 bases and J by 4 bases, and 27 bases separated the two germline ends.

CDR3 residues: CASSQTDRGLDTQYF. The CDR3 DNA sequence: TGCGCCAGCAGCCAAACTGACAGGGGCTTGGATACGCAGTATTTT. The chain couples TRBV4-1 to TRBJ2-3; the match to TRBD1 covers 8 bases. The CDR3 has 15 residues. After removal of 2 bases from V and 6 bases from J, the junction contained 7 bases not matched to a gene. Looked up from germline, CDR1 is MGHRA and CDR2 is YSYEKL.

This clonotype was seen a few times. V is TRBV11-2 and J is TRBJ1-3; no clear D gene. Trimming stripped 4 bases from V and 3 bases from J, with 7 bases between. CDR3 size: 13 residues. CDR1 and CDR2 from the germline V gene are SGHAT and FQNNGV. CDR3 sequence: CASSSGFGNTIYF. CDR3 coding DNA: TGTGCCAGCAGCTCCGGATTTGGAAACACCATATATTTT.

This clonotype appeared many times. The J gene is TRBJ1-6, the V gene TRBV5-1; 7 bases line up with TRBD1. From germline, CDR1 is SGHRS and CDR2 YFSETQ. V shed 4 bases, J shed 4 bases, and the junction held 8 bases outside the gene matches. The CDR3 spans 16 residues. The CDR3 reads CASSLGEGAYNSPLHF. CDR3 nucleotides: TGCGCCAGCAGCCTCGGAGAGGGGGCATATAATTCACCCCTCCACTTT. The full variable domain, rest sourced from reference TRBV5-1 and TRBJ1-6, is KAGVTQTPRYLIKTRGQQVTLSCSPISGHRSVSWYQQTPGQGLQFLFEYFSETQRNKGNFPGRFSGRQFSNSRSEMNVSTLELGDSALYLCASSLGEGAYNSPLHFGNGTRLTVT.

Concerning this clonotype: One end of the junction does not line up with germline, which may come from a read error. This rearrangement joins TRBV2 to TRBJ2-7; perhaps TRBD1 as D (5 bases). Germline V CDR1 and CDR2: SNHLY, FYNNEI. The CDR3 is 13 residues long. CDR3 nucleotide sequence: TGTGCCAGCATTGAAGACAGCTCCTACGAGCAGTACTTC. Protein sequence: CASIEDSSYEQYF.

This clonotype has more than one count but fewer than ten. The chain couples TRBV3-1 to TRBJ2-7; D may correspond to TRBD1 or TRBD2 (5 bases each). Germline CDR1 and CDR2: LGHDT and YNNKEL (reference sequence). V shed 0 bases and J shed 6 bases, with 15 bases lying between them. This CDR3 comprises 15 residues. The CDR3 DNA reads TGTGCCAGCAGCCAAGATCAGAATCAGGGACGCGAGCAGTACTTC. This sequence encodes CASSQDQNQGREQYF.

Only a few counts were recorded for this clonotype. The chain recombines TRBV11-1 with TRBJ2-2, with D unclear. This CDR3 comprises 14 residues. Trimming took off 5 bases at V and 1 base at J, with 8 bases between the two ends. Germline V gene data show CDR1 as SGHAT and CDR2 as FQDESV (reference sequence). CDR3 sequence: CASSPSRNTGELFF. The CDR3 coding sequence is TGTGCCAGCAGCCCGAGCCGGAACACCGGGGAGCTGTTTTTT.

The gene calls are TRBV7-2 and TRBJ2-5; D is perhaps TRBD1 or TRBD2 (6 bases each). Between the trimmed V and J ends, which lost 8 bases and 4 bases, there was a span of 11 bases. CDR3 length: 12 amino acids. From germline, CDR1 is SGHTA and CDR2 FQGNSA. The CDR3 region is CASSGGSETQYF. In DNA, the CDR3 is TGTGCCAGCTCCGGGGGCTCAGAGACCCAGTACTTC.

This clonotype has just a few counts. The chain uses TRBV3-1 and TRBJ2-1; unclear D gene. The germline CDR1 and CDR2 sequences are LGHDT and YNNKEL (reference sequence). V lost 1 base and J 9 bases, leaving 19 bases between the germline ends. The CDR3 is 16 amino acids. The CDR3 here is CASSQVELPSKAEQFF. CDR3 sequence (DNA): TGTGCCAGCAGCCAAGTAGAACTGCCGTCGAAGGCTGAGCAGTTCTTC.

This clonotype appeared a single time. This chain links TRBV20-1 with TRBJ1-6; 10 bases fit TRBD1. The CDR3 sequence is 13 residues long. The V gene end was trimmed by 5 bases and the J gene end by 7 bases; junction bases not matched to a gene: 2. CDR1 is DFQATT, CDR2 SNEGSKA, per germline (reference sequence). The CDR3 is CSARTGGNSPLHF. The CDR3 DNA reads TGCAGTGCTCGGACAGGGGGAAATTCACCCCTCCACTTT.

In its sample, this clonotype ranks as medium-sized. The chain has TRBV5-1 and TRBJ2-3; D is possibly TRBD1 or TRBD2 (5 bases each). CDR1 SGHRS and CDR2 YFSETQ come from the germline V gene. The CDR3 is 16 amino acids. With 0 bases removed from V and 1 base from J, the gap between germline ends came to 12 bases. CDR3 nucleotide sequence: TGCGCCAGCAGCTTGGTGGGGCGGAGGCGCACAGATACGCAGTATTTT. It encodes CASSLVGRRRTDTQYF. The whole variable domain, remainder taken from reference TRBV5-1 and TRBJ2-3, is KAGVTQTPRYLIKTRGQQVTLSCSPISGHRSVSWYQQTPGQGLQFLFEYFSETQRNKGNFPGRFSGRQFSNSRSEMNVSTLELGDSALYLCASSLVGRRRTDTQYFGPGTRLTVL.

V gene TRBV12-3 or TRBV12-4 combines with J gene TRBJ1-2; a possible D gene is TRBD1 (6 bases). The CDR3 has 11 residues. Between the trimmed V and J ends, which lost 5 bases and 7 bases, there was a span of 8 bases. CDR3: CASSLRGGYTF. CDR3 DNA: TGTGCCAGCAGTCTCAGGGGTGGCTACACCTTC.

This clonotype was recorded a few times. The rearrangement links TRBV28 to TRBJ2-7; the D gene is possibly TRBD1 (6 bases). The germline V gene encodes CDR1 MDHEN and CDR2 SYDVKM. The CDR3 runs to 13 residues. V lost 8 bases, J lost 9 bases, and 20 bases lay in between. CDR3: CASENRELLLQYF. The CDR3 DNA reads TGTGCCAGCGAGAACAGGGAACTGCTGCTGCAGTACTTC.

The chain combines TRBV7-2 with TRBJ2-3, with TRBD2 matching over 8 bases. The V segment lost 1 base and the J segment 11 bases; nucleotides outside the gene matches: 11. Germline values: CDR1 SGHTA, CDR2 FQGNSA. This CDR3 region has 15 residues. The CDR3 protein is CASSLGGLRGGVQYF. CDR3 sequence (DNA): TGTGCCAGCAGCTTAGGAGGACTTCGGGGGGGGGTGCAGTATTTT.

The genes are TRBV7-2 and TRBJ2-1; no clear D gene. The CDR3 length is 12 residues. Germline lookup yields CDR1 SGHTA and CDR2 FQGNSA. V shed 3 bases and J shed 9 bases, with 9 bases lying between them. The chain's CDR3 is CASSFALREQFF. The CDR3 DNA follows: TGTGCCAGCAGCTTCGCCTTACGTGAGCAGTTCTTC.

V is TRBV4-3 and J is TRBJ1-5; the D is unclear. CDR1 is LGHNA and CDR2 is YSLEER in the germline V gene. V was pared by 3 bases and J by 1 base, with 10 bases between. The CDR3 contains 15 residues. Written as DNA, the CDR3 is TGCGCCAGCAGCCATACGAGAATGAGCAATCAGCCCCAGCATTTT. This translates into CASSHTRMSNQPQHF.

This clonotype was seen at least ten times. V usage is TRBV20-1 and J usage is TRBJ2-5, with 13 bases fitting TRBD2. The germline V gene encodes CDR1 DFQATT and CDR2 SNEGSKA (reference sequence). The CDR3 spans 16 residues. V dropped 6 bases and J dropped 4; count of bases not matched to a gene: 11. In nucleotides, the CDR3 is TGCAGTGCAACCGGGACTAGCGGGGAGGGGGGAGAGACCCAGTACTTC. Translating gives CSATGTSGEGGETQYF.

This chain joins TRBV12-3 or TRBV12-4 and TRBJ2-1, with D tentatively TRBD1 or TRBD2 (5 bases each). This CDR3 contains 13 residues. The germline V and J ends were trimmed by 2 bases and 10 bases, with 12 bases remaining between them. CDR3 nucleotides: TGTGCCAGCAGTTTAAGGGACCCAAGAGAGCAGTTCTTC. It translates to CASSLRDPREQFF.

This clonotype was found once. CDR3 coding DNA: TGCAGTGCGGGATCAGGGGGCGCGAACTATGGCTACACCTTC. This gives the protein CSAGSGGANYGYTF. The chain links TRBV20-1 to TRBJ1-2; 8 bases match TRBD1. CDR1 is DFQATT and CDR2 is SNEGSKA in the germline V gene (reference sequence). Losses at the gene ends were 6 bases for V and 2 bases for J; bases not matched to a gene: 8. This CDR3 contains 14 residues.

There are a few counts of this clonotype. The rearrangement joins TRBV5-1 to TRBJ2-3, with D possibly matching TRBD2 (5 bases). Trimming removed 3 bases from V and 2 bases from J, with 13 bases in between. The CDR3 is 15 amino acids. The germline CDR1 and CDR2 sequences are SGHRS and YFSETQ. CDR3 sequence reads: CASSSLGGFTDTQYF. In DNA form, the CDR3 reads TGCGCCAGCAGCTCTCTTGGCGGGTTCACAGATACGCAGTATTTT.

V usage is TRBV7-2 and J usage is TRBJ2-3; 7 positions match TRBD1. J gave up 3 bases and V 5 bases, and 8 bases lay outside the gene matches. CDR3 length equals 15 residues. Germline V CDR1 and CDR2: SGHTA, FQGNSA. CDR3 DNA: TGTACCAGCAGCCCGAGACAGGGAAAGACAGATACGCAGTATTTT. Amino acids: CTSSPRQGKTDTQYF.